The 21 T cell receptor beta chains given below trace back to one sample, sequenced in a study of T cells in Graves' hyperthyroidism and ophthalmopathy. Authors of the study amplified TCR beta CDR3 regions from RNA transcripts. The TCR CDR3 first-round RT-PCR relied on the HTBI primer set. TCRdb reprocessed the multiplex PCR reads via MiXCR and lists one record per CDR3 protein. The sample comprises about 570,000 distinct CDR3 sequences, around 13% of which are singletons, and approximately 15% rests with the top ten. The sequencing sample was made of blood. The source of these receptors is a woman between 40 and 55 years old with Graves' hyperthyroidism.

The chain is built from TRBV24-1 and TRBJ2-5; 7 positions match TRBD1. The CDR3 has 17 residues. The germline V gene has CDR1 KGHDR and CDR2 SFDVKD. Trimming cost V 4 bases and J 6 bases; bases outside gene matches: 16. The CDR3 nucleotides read TGTGCCACCAGTGACCCCGTCGGGAAGGGGGCACAAAAGACCCAGTACTTC. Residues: CATSDPVGKGAQKTQYF.

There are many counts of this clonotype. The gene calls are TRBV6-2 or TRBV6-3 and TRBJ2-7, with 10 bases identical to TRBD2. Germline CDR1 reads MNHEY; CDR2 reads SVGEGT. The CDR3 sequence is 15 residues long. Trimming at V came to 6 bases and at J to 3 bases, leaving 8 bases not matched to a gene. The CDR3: CASRRLAGAYYEQYF. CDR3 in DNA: TGTGCCAGCAGGAGACTAGCGGGCGCCTACTACGAGCAGTACTTC.

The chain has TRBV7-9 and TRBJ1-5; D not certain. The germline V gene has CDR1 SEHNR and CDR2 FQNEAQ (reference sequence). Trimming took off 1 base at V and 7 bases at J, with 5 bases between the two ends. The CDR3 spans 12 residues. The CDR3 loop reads CASSLGYQPQHF. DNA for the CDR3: TGTGCCAGCAGCTTAGGTTACCAGCCCCAGCATTTT.

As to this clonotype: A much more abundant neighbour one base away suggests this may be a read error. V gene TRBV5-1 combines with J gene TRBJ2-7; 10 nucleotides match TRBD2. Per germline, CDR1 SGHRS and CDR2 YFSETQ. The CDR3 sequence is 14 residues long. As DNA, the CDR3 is TGCACCAGCAGCTCAGCGGGAGGGTCCTACGAGCAGTACTTC. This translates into CTSSSAGGSYEQYF.

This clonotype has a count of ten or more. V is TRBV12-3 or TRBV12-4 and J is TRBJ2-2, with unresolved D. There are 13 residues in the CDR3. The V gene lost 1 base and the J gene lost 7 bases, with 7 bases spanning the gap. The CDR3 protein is CASSLDIFGELFF. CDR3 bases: TGTGCCAGCAGTTTAGATATATTCGGGGAGCTGTTTTTT.

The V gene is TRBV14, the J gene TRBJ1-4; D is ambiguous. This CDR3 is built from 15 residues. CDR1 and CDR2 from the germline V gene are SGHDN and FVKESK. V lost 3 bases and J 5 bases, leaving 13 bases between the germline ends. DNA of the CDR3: TGTGCCAGCAGCCAGATTGGGCCGGTCAATGAAAAACTGTTTTTT. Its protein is CASSQIGPVNEKLFF.

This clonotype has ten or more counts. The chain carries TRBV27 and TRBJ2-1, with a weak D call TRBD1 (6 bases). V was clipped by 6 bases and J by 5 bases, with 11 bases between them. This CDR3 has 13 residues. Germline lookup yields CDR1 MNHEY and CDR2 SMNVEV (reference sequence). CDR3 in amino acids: CASSPRGNNEQFF. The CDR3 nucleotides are TGTGCCAGCAGCCCGAGGGGGAACAATGAGCAGTTCTTC.

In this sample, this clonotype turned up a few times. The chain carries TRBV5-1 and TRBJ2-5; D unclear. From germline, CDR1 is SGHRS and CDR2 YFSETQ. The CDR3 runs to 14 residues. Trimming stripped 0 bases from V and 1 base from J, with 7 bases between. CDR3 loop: CASSLEAIQETQYF. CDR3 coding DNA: TGCGCCAGCAGCTTGGAGGCGATCCAAGAGACCCAGTACTTC.

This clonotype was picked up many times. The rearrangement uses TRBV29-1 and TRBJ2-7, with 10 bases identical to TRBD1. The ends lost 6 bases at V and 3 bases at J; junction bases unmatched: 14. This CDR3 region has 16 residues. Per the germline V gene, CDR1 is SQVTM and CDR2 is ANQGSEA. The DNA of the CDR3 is TGCAGCGTGACCCCTGGGACAGGGGCAAGGATCTACGAGCAGTACTTC. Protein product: CSVTPGTGARIYEQYF.

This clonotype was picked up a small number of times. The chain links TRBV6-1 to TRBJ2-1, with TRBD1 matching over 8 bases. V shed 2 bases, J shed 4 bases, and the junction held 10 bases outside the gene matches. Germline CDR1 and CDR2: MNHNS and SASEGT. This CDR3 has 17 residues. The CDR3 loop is CASSEITGGYFYNEQFF. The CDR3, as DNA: TGTGCCAGCAGTGAAATCACAGGGGGATACTTTTACAATGAGCAGTTCTTC.

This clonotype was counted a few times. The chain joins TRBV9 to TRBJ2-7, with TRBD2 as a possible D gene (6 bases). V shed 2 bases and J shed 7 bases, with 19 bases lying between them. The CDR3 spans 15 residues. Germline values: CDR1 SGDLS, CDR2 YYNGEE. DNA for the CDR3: TGTGCCAGCAGCGTCACCGGGACTTCATTGGGGGAGCAGTACTTC. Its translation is CASSVTGTSLGEQYF.

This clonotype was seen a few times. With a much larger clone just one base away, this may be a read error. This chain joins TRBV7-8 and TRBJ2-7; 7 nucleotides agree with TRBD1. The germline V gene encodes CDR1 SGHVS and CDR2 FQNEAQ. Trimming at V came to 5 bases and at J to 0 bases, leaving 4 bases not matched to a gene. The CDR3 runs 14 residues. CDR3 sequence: CASSDRDSSYEQYF. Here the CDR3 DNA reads TGTGCCAGCAGCGACCGGGACAGCTCCTACGAGCAGTACTTC. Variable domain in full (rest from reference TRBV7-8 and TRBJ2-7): GAGVSQSPRYKVAKRGQDVALRCDPISGHVSLFWYQQALGQGPEFLTYFQNEAQLDKSGLPSDRFFAERPEGSVSTLKIQRTQQEDSAVYLCASSDRDSSYEQYFGPGTRLTVT.

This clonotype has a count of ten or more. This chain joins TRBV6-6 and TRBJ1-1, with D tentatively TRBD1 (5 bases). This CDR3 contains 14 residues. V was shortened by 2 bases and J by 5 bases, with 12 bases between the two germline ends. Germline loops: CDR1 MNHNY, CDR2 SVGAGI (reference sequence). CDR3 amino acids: CASSYGGVKTEAFF. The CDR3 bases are TGTGCCAGCAGTTACGGGGGGGTAAAGACTGAAGCTTTCTTT.

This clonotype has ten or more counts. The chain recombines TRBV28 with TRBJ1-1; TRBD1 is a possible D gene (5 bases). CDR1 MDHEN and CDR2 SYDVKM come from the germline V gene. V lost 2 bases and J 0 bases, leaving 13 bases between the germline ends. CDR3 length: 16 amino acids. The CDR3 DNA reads TGTGCCAGCAGTTTACTGCCCAGACAGATGAACACTGAAGCTTTCTTT. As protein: CASSLLPRQMNTEAFF.

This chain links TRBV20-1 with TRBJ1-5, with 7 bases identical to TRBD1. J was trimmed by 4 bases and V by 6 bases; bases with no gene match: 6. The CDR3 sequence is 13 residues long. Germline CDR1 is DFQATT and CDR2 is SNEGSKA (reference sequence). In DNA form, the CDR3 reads TGCAGTGCGGGAACAGGGGCAAATCAGCCCCAGCATTTT. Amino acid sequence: CSAGTGANQPQHF.

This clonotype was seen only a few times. CDR3 DNA: TGTGCCAGCAGGGACAGGGGGCAATCACCCCTCCACTTT. Amino acids: CASRDRGQSPLHF. This chain connects TRBV6-2 or TRBV6-3 to TRBJ1-6; 11 positions match TRBD1. The CDR3 covers 13 residues. Trimming removed 6 bases from V and 10 bases from J; junction bases left unmatched: 2. The V gene's germline CDR1 is MNHEY and CDR2 SVGEGT.

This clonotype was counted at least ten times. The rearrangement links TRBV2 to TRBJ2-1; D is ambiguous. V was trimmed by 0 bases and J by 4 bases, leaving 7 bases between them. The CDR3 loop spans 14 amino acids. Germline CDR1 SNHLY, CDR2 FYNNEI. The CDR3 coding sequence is TGTGCCAGCAGTGAAGCGCCCCGGTACAATGAGCAGTTCTTC. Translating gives CASSEAPRYNEQFF.

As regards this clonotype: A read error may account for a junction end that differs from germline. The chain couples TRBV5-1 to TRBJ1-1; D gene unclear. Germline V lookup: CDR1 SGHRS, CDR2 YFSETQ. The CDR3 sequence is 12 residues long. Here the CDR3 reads CANSFLNTEAFF. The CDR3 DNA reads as TGCGCCAACAGCTTCTTGAACACTGAAGCTTTCTTT.

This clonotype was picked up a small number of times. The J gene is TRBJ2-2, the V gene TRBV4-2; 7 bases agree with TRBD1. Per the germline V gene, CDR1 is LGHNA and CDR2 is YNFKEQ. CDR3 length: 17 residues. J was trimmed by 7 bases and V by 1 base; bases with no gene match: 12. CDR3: CASSQVSTGAGGGELFF. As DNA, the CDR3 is TGTGCCAGCAGCCAAGTTTCCACAGGGGCTGGAGGCGGGGAGCTGTTTTTT.

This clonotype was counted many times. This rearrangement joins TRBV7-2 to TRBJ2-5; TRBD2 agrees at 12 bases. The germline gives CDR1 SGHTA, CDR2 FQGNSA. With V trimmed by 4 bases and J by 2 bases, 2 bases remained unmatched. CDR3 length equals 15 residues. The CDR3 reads CASSWTSGTQETQYF. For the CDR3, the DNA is TGTGCCAGCAGCTGGACTAGCGGGACTCAAGAGACCCAGTACTTC.

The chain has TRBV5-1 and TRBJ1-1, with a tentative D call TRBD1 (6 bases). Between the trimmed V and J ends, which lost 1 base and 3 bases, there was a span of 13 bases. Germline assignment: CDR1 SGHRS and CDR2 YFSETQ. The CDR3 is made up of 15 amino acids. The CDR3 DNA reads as TGCGCCAGCAGCTTGTGGGGGCCCCGGGACACTGAAGCTTTCTTT. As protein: CASSLWGPRDTEAFF.